This T cell receptor (beta chain) was obtained from a study of shared clonotypes between healthy human individuals. Data came from immunoSEQ multiplex PCR; TCRdb stores just in-frame clones and leaves some out. The sample holds about 680,000 clones, roughly 94% seen once. The naive CD8 population came from CD45RO-negative cells selected for CCR7, without terminally differentiated effector memory CD45RA+ cells. Germline lookup yields CDR1 MNHEY and CDR2 SVGAGI. This CDR3 comprises 16 residues. The V and J ends lost 0 bases and 2 bases, in that order; junction bases with no gene match: 5. Sequencing used naive CD8+ T cells sorted from blood. The receptor's source is a man in his thirties or forties in good health. This chain links TRBV6-5 with TRBJ2-7; 9 bases line up with TRBD1. This chain's CDR3 is CASSYSTGTGTYEQYF. DNA for the CDR3: TGTGCCAGCAGTTACTCTACGGGGACAGGGACCTACGAGCAGTACTTC.